This is a list of T cell receptor beta chains from one sample in a study of naive and memory T cell subsets. Each CDR3 protein is one row after TCRdb ran MiXCR on the UMI-ligation and nested PCR reads. The table lists 35,000 to 40,000 distinct CDR3 sequences, approximately 10% of them singletons. Sequencing used skin, obtained from a tuberculin skin test site. The receptor source for this set is an adult in good health. The CDR3 runs from the conserved cysteine through the conserved F or W. The D gene is left open where the match is weak. Where a row states a size, it is once, few, many or the class of an expanded clone; other rows omit it.

v_gene	len	j_gene	d_gene	abundance	CDR3aa	CDR3nt
TRBV18	15	TRBJ2-2	TRBD1	few	CASSSGTGMYGELFF	TGTGCCAGCTCATCCGGGACAGGGATGTACGGGGAGCTGTTTTTT
TRBV6-1	14	TRBJ2-1	.	.	CASSVQEERNEQFF	TGTGCCAGCAGTGTGCAGGAAGAGCGCAATGAGCAGTTCTTC
TRBV7-9	15	TRBJ2-5	TRBD2	once	CASSRGLAGWETQYF	TGTGCCAGCAGCCGCGGACTAGCGGGATGGGAGACCCAGTACTTC
TRBV11-2	15	TRBJ2-7	TRBD1	.	CASSTGTGAPYEQYF	TGTGCCAGCAGCACCGGGACAGGGGCCCCCTACGAGCAGTACTTC
TRBV10-1	10	TRBJ1-1	.	.	CASSVVPAFF	TGCGCCAGCAGTGTAGTTCCAGCTTTCTTT
TRBV6-4	14	TRBJ1-4	TRBD1	.	CASGDRDRDEKLFF	TGTGCCAGCGGAGACCGGGACAGGGACGAAAAACTGTTTTTT
TRBV3-1	13	TRBJ2-7	.	.	CASSRGTVYEKYF	TGTGCCAGCAGCCGCGGGACAGTATACGAGAAGTACTTC
TRBV14	15	TRBJ2-7	TRBD1	many	CASSQRGQASYEQYF	TGTGCCAGCAGCCAACGGGGACAGGCCTCCTACGAGCAGTACTTC
TRBV6-5	13	TRBJ2-7	TRBD1	many	CASRGRQGGEQYF	TGTGCCAGCAGGGGTAGACAGGGTGGCGAGCAGTACTTC
TRBV5-1	14	TRBJ2-1	.	many	CASSPGRTYNEQFF	TGCGCCAGCAGCCCGGGACGCACCTACAATGAGCAGTTCTTC
TRBV12-3/TRBV12-4	15	TRBJ1-6	TRBD1	few	CASSEPGQNNSPLHF	TGTGCCAGCAGTGAACCGGGACAGAATAATTCACCCCTCCACTTT
TRBV11-1	17	TRBJ2-4	TRBD2	many	CASSPGEGRLAKNIQYF	TGTGCCAGCAGCCCGGGGGAGGGCAGACTAGCCAAAAACATTCAGTACTTC
TRBV28	16	TRBJ2-1	TRBD2	many	CASIWGSGSSYNEQFF	TGTGCCAGCATCTGGGGTAGCGGGAGCTCCTACAATGAGCAGTTCTTC
TRBV4-1	18	TRBJ1-2	TRBD1	few	CASSHQGLRDRDSYGYTF	TGCGCCAGCAGCCATCAAGGGCTCCGGGACAGGGACTCTTATGGCTACACCTTC
TRBV10-3	15	TRBJ2-6	TRBD1	once	CAIFDRVAGANVLTF	TGTGCCATCTTTGACAGGGTTGCTGGGGCCAACGTCCTGACTTTC
TRBV7-6	17	TRBJ2-1	.	.	CASSLTTRSGFGNEQFF	TGTGCCAGCAGCTTAACGACTCGTTCGGGATTTGGCAATGAGCAGTTCTTC
TRBV6-1	16	TRBJ2-2	.	few	CASSVGPPFLTGELFF	TGTGCCAGCAGTGTTGGACCCCCTTTCCTCACCGGGGAGCTGTTTTTT